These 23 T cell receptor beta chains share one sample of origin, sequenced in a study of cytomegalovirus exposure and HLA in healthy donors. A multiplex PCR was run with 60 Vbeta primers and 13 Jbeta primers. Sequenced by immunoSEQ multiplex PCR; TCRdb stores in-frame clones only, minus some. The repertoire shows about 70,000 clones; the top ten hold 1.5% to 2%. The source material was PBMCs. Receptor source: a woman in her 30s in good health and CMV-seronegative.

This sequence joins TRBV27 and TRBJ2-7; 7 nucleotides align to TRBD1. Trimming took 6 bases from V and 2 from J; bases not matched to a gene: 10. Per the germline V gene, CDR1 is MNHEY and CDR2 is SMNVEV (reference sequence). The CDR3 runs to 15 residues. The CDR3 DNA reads TGTGCCAGCAGCCCGACAGGGCTGGGCCCCTACGAGCAGTACTTC. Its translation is CASSPTGLGPYEQYF.

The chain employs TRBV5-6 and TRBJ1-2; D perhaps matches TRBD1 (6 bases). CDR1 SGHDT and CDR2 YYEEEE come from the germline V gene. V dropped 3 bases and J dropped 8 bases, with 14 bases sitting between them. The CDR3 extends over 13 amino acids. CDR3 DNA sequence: TGTGCCAGCAGCTCCCGGGACACCATAGGCTACACCTTC. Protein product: CASSSRDTIGYTF.

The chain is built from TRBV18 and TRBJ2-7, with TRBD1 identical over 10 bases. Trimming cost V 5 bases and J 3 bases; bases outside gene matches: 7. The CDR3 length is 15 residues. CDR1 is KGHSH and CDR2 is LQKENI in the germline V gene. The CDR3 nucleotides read TGTGCCAGCTCAAGGTCGGGGACAGGGGACTACGAGCAGTACTTC. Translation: CASSRSGTGDYEQYF.

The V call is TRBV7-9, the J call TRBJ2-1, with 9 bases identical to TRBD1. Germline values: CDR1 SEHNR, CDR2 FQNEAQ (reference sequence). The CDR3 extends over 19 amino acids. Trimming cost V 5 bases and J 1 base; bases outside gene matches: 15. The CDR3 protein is CASSLSIYPGQGSYNEQFF. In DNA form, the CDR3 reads TGTGCCAGCAGCCTTTCGATTTACCCGGGACAGGGTTCCTACAATGAGCAGTTCTTC.

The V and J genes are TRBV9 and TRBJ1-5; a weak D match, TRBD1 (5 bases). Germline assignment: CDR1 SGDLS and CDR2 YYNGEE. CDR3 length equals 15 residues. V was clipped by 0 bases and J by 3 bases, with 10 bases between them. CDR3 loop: CASSVGGLDNQPQHF. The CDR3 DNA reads TGTGCCAGCAGCGTAGGGGGACTGGACAATCAGCCCCAGCATTTT. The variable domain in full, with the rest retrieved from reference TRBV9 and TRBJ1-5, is DSGVTQTPKHLITATGQRVTLRCSPRSGDLSVYWYQQSLDQGLQFLIQYYNGEERAKGNILERFSAQQFPDLHSELNLSSLELGDSALYFCASSVGGLDNQPQHFGDGTRLSIL.

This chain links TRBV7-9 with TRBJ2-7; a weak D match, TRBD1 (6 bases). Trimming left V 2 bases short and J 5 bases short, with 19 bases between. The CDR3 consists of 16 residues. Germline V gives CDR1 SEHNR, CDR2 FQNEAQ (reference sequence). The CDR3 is CASSLLLQGNIHEQYF. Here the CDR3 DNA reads TGTGCCAGCAGCTTACTTTTACAGGGAAATATCCACGAGCAGTACTTC.

The CDR3 nucleotides read TGTGCCAGCAGCCAACTCAAAGGACAGGGACCCACAGATACGCAGTATTTT. Translation: CASSQLKGQGPTDTQYF. The V and J genes are TRBV14 and TRBJ2-3, with 8 bases aligning to TRBD1. This CDR3 region has 17 residues. V dropped 2 bases and J dropped 2; count of bases not matched to a gene: 9. Germline CDR1 is SGHDN and CDR2 is FVKESK. The complete variable domain, with remaining parts taken from reference TRBV14 and TRBJ2-3, reads EAGVTQFPSHSVIEKGQTVTLRCDPISGHDNLYWYRRVMGKEIKFLLHFVKESKQDESGMPNNRFLAERTGGTYSTLKVQPAELEDSGVYFCASSQLKGQGPTDTQYFGPGTRLTVL.

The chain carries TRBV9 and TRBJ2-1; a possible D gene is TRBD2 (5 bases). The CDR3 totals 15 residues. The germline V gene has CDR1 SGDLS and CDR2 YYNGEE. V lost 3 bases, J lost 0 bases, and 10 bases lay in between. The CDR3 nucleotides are TGTGCCAGCAGCGGCGGAGGCCGCTCCTACAATGAGCAGTTCTTC. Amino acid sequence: CASSGGGRSYNEQFF.

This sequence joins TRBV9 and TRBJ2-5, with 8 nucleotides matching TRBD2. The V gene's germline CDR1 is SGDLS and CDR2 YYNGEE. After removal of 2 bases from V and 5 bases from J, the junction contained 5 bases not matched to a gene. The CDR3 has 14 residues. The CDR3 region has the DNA TGTGCCAGCAGCGTGACGGGGGGGGTGGAGACCCAGTACTTC. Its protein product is CASSVTGGVETQYF. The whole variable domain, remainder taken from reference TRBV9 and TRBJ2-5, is DSGVTQTPKHLITATGQRVTLRCSPRSGDLSVYWYQQSLDQGLQFLIQYYNGEERAKGNILERFSAQQFPDLHSELNLSSLELGDSALYFCASSVTGGVETQYFGPGTRLLVL.

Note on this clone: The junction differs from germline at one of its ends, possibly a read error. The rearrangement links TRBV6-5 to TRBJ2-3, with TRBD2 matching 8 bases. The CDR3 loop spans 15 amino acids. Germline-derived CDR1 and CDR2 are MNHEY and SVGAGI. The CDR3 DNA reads TGTGCCAGCAGTTACGGAGCGGGAGTGGCAGATATGCAGTATTTT. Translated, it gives CASSYGAGVADMQYF.

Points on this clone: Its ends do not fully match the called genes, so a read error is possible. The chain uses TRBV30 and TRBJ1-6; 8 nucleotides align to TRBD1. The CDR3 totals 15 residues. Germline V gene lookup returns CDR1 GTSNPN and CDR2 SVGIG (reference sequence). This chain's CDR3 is CAGRAGTGYNSPLHF. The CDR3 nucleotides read TGTGCCGGGAGAGCCGGGACAGGTTATAATTCACCCCTCCACTTT.

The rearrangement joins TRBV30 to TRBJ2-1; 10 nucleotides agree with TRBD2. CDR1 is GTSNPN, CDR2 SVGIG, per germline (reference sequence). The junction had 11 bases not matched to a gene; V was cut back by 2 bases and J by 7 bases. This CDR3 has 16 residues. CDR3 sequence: CAWSPRRVAGGNEQFF. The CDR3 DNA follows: TGTGCCTGGAGTCCACGGAGGGTAGCGGGGGGTAATGAGCAGTTCTTC.

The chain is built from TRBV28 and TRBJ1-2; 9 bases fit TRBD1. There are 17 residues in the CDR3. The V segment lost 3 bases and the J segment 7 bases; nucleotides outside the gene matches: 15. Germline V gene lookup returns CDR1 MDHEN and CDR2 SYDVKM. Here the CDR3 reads CASSLGGQGSAFSGYTF. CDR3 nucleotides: TGTGCCAGCAGTTTGGGGGGACAGGGATCCGCTTTTAGTGGCTACACCTTC.

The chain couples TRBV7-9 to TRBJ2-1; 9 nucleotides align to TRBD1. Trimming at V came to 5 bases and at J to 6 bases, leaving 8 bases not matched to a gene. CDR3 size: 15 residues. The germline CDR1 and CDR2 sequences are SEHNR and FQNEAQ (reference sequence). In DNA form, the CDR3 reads TGTGCCAGCAGCAAACTGACAGGGGGGGTCAATGAGCAGTTCTTC. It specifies CASSKLTGGVNEQFF.

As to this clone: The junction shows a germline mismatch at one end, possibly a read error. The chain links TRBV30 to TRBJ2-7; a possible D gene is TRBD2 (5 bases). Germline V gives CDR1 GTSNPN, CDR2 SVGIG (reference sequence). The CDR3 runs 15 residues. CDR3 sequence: CAGSSLRGTRLEQYF. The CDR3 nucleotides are TGTGCCGGGAGTTCGCTCCGGGGTACACGCCTCGAGCAGTACTTC. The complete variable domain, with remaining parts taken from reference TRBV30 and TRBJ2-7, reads SQTIHQWPATLVQPVGSPLSLECTVEGTSNPNLYWYRQAAGRGLQLLFYSVGIGQISSEVPQNLSASRPQDRQFILSSKKLLLSDSGFYLCAGSSLRGTRLEQYFGPGTRLTVT.

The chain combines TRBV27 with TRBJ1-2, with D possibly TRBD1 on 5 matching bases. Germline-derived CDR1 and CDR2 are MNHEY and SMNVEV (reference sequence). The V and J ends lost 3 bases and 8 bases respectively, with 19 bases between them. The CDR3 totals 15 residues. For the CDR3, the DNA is TGTGCCAGCAGTTTCCAAACAGGAGACCTAATAGGCTACACCTTC. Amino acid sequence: CASSFQTGDLIGYTF.

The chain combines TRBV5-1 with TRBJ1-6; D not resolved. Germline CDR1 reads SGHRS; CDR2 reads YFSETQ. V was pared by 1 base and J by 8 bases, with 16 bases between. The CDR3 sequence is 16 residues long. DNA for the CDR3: TGCGCCAGCAGCTTGTTTGGCCCAAGTACGTATTCACCCCTCCACTTT. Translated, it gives CASSLFGPSTYSPLHF.

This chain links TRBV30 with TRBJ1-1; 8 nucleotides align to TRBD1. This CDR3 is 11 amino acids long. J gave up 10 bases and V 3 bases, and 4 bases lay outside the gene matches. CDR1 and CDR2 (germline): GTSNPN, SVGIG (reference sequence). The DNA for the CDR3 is TGTGCCTGGAGCGTGGACAGGGTAGCTTTCTTT. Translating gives CAWSVDRVAFF.

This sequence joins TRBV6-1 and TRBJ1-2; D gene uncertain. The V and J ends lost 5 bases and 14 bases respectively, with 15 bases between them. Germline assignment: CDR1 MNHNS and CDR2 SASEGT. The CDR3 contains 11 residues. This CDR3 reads CASSRIPRQTF. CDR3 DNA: TGTGCCAGCAGTAGAATACCGAGGCAAACCTTC.

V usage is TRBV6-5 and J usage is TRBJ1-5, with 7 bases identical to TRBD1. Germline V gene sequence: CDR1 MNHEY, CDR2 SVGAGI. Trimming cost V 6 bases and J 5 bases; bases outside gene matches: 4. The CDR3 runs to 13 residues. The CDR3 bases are TGTGCCAGCAGCCAGGACAGGTATCAGCCCCAGCATTTT. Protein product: CASSQDRYQPQHF.

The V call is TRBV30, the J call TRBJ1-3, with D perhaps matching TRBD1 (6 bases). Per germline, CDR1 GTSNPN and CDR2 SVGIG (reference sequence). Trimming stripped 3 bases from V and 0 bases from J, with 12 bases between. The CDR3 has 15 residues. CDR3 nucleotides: TGTGCCTGGAGCCAAACAGGGAGCTCTGGAAACACCATATATTTT. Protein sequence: CAWSQTGSSGNTIYF.

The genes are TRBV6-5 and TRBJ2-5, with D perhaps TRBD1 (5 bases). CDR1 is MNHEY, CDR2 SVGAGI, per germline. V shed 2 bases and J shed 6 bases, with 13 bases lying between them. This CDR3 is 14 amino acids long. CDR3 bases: TGTGCCAGCAGTTACCCGGACCAGGGAAAGACCCAGTACTTC. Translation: CASSYPDQGKTQYF.

The CDR3 DNA is TGTGCCAGCAGCCAAGGGGACAGGGGAGCTGAAGCTTTCTTT. It encodes CASSQGDRGAEAFF. V usage is TRBV4-2 and J usage is TRBJ1-1, with 10 bases aligning to TRBD1. Per the germline V gene, CDR1 is LGHNA and CDR2 is YNFKEQ. V lost 1 base to trimming and J lost 6 bases; unmatched junction nucleotides: 2. The length of the CDR3 is 14 residues.